The sequence of this T cell receptor beta chain was determined in a study of blood T cells in healthy people across ages. Donors gave around 9.8 milliliters of peripheral blood apiece. With each sample, at least 6 micrograms of total RNA were extracted. A second PCR of about 7 to 12 cycles used a sample-barcoded 5' primer and a J-beta primer mix. TCRdb itself ran the 5' RACE reads through MiXCR, one entry per CDR3 protein. The sample includes around 900,000 distinct CDR3 sequences, about 30% of them seen just once. The study, taken as a whole, reports: Unsorted PBMCs blocked a conclusive comparison of naive and antigen-experienced cells.

Germline V gives CDR1 SGHTA, CDR2 FQGNSA. The CDR3 has 15 amino acids. Trimming at V came to 3 bases and at J to 4 bases, leaving 5 bases not matched to a gene. This clonotype was found many times. The antigen is not known. The material sequenced was blood. The rearrangement joins TRBV7-2 to TRBJ2-5, with 10 bases matching TRBD2. This clonotype originated in a woman older than 75 in good health. The CDR3, as DNA: TGTGCCAGCAGCTTTAAGCGGGGGGGCGGAGAGACCCAGTACTTC. It is translated as CASSFKRGGGETQYF. Complete variable domain (other parts from reference TRBV7-2 and TRBJ2-5): GAGVSQSPSNKVTEKGKDVELRCDPISGHTALYWYRQSLGQGLEFLIYFQGNSAPDKSGLPSDRFSAERTGGSVSTLTIQRTQQEDSAVYLCASSFKRGGGETQYFGPGTRLLVL.